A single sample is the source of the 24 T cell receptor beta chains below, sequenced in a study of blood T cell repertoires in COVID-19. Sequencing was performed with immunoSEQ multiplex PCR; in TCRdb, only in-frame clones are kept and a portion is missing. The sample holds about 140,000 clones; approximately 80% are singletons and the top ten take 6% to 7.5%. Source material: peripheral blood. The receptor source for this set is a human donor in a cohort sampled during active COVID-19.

CDR3 sequence reads: CASSSNTAPARGYTF. CDR3 bases: TGCGCCAGCAGCTCCAACACGGCCCCAGCCAGGGGCTACACCTTC. The chain has TRBV5-1 and TRBJ1-2; no clear D. This CDR3 spans 15 amino acids. The germline V and J ends were trimmed by 3 bases and 8 bases, with 20 bases remaining between them. Germline V gene lookup returns CDR1 SGHRS and CDR2 YFSETQ.

CDR3 amino acids: CASSMGGVSTDTQYF. The DNA for the CDR3 is TGTGCCAGTAGTATGGGGGGGGTAAGCACAGATACGCAGTATTTT. J is TRBJ2-3 and V is TRBV19, with 7 bases that match TRBD2. The CDR3 consists of 15 residues. The V segment lost 3 bases and the J segment 0 bases; nucleotides outside the gene matches: 3. Germline V gives CDR1 LNHDA, CDR2 SQIVND (reference sequence). The full variable domain, its missing parts supplied by reference TRBV19 and TRBJ2-3, is DGGITQSPKYLFRKEGQNVTLSCEQNLNHDAMYWYRQDPGQGLRLIYYSQIVNDFQKGDIAEGYSVSREKKESFPLTVTSAQKNPTAFYLCASSMGGVSTDTQYFGPGTRLTVL.

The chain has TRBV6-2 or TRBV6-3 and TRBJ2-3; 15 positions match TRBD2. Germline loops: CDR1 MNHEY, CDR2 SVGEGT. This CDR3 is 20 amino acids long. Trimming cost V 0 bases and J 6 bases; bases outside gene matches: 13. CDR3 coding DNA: TGTGCCAGCAGTTACTCTGGGACTAGCGGGGGGCCAAGGAGGGGCGATACGCAGTATTTT. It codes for CASSYSGTSGGPRRGDTQYF.

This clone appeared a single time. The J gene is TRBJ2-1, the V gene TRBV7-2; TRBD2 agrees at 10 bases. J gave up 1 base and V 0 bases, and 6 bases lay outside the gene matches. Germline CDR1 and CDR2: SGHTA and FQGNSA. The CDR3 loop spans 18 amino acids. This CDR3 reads CASSLAASGGGSYNEQFF. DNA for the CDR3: TGTGCCAGCAGCTTAGCTGCTAGCGGGGGTGGTTCCTACAATGAGCAGTTCTTC.

CDR3 sequence (DNA): TGTGCCAGCAGCCAAAGCCTACGGAGGCCCACTGAGCAGTTCTTC. Amino acid sequence: CASSQSLRRPTEQFF. The rearrangement links TRBV13 to TRBJ2-1; D might be TRBD2 (5 bases). V was shortened by 5 bases and J by 9 bases, with 20 bases between the two germline ends. Per the germline V gene, CDR1 is PRHDT and CDR2 is FYEKMQ (reference sequence). CDR3 length: 15 amino acids.

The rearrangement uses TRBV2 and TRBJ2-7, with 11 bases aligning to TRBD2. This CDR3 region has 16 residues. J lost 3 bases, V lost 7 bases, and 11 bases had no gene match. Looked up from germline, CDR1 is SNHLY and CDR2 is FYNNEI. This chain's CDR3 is CASTIAGGPTGYEQYF. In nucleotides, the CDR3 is TGTGCCAGCACCATAGCGGGGGGGCCGACTGGCTACGAGCAGTACTTC.

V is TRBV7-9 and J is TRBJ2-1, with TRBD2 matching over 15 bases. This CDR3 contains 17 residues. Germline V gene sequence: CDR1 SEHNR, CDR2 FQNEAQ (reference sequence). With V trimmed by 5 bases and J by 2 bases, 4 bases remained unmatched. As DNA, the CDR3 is TGTGCCAGCAGCCCCGGACTAGCGGGGGGGCCCTACAATGAGCAGTTCTTC. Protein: CASSPGLAGGPYNEQFF.

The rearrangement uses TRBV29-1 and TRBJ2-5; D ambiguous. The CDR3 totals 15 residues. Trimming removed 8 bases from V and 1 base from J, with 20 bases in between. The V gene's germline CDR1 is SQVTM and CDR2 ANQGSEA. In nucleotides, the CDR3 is TGCAGCATCGTTGTCCAGCGCAATTTCCAAGAGACCCAGTACTTC. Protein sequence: CSIVVQRNFQETQYF.

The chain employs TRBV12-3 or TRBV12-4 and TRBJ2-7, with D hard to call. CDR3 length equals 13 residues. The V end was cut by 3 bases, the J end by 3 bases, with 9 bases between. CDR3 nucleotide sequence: TGTGCCAGCAGTTTCCTCCCGGGCTACGAGCAGTACTTC. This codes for CASSFLPGYEQYF.

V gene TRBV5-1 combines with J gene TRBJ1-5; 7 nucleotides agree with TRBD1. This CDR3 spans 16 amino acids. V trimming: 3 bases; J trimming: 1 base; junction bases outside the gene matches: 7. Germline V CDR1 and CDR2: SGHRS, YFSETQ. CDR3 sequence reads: CASSSQTGLSNQPQHF. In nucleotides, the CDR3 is TGCGCCAGCAGCTCACAGACAGGGTTAAGCAATCAGCCCCAGCATTTT.

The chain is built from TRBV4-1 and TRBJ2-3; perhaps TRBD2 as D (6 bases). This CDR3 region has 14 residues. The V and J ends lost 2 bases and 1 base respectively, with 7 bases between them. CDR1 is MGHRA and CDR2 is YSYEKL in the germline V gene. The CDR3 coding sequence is TGCGCCAGCAGCCAATCGGGGGGCACAGATACGCAGTATTTT. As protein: CASSQSGGTDTQYF.

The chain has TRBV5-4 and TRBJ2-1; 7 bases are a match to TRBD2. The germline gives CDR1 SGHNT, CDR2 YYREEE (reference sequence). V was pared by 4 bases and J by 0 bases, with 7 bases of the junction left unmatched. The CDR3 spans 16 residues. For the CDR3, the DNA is TGTGCCAGCAGCGAAGACGGGGGGATCTCCTACAATGAGCAGTTCTTC. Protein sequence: CASSEDGGISYNEQFF.

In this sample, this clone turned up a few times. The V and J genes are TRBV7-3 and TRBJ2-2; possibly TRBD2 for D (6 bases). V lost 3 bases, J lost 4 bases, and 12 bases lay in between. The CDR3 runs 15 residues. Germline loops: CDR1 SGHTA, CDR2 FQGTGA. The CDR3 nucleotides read TGTGCCAGCAGCTTGGGGGGTTCCAGCACCGGGGAGCTGTTTTTT. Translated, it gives CASSLGGSSTGELFF.

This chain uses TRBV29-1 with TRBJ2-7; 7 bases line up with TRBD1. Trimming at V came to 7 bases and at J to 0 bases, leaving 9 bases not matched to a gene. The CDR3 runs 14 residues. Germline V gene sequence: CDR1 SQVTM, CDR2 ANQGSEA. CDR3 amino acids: CSAAPGQNSYEQYF. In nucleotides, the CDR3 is TGCAGCGCTGCCCCGGGACAGAACTCCTACGAGCAGTACTTC.

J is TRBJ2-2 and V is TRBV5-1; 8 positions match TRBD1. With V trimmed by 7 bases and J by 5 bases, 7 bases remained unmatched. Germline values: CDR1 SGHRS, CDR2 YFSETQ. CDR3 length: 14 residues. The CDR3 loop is CASEGTGLTGELFF. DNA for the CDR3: TGCGCCAGCGAGGGGACAGGTCTTACCGGGGAGCTGTTTTTT. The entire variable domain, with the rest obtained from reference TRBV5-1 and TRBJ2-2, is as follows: KAGVTQTPRYLIKTRGQQVTLSCSPISGHRSVSWYQQTPGQGLQFLFEYFSETQRNKGNFPGRFSGRQFSNSRSEMNVSTLELGDSALYLCASEGTGLTGELFFGEGSRLTVL.

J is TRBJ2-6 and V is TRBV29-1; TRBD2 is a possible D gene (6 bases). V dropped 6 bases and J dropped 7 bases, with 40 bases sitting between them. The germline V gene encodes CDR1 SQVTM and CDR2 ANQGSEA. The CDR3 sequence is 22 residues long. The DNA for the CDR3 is TGCAGCGTCGCCGGGGCGGGACGGCAAGTGACTCTGCCCAAGCTGTATGCCAACGTCCTGACTTTC. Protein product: CSVAGAGRQVTLPKLYANVLTF.

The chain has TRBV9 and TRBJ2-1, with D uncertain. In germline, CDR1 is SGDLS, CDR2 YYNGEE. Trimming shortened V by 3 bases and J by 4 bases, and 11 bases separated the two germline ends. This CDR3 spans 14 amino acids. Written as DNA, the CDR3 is TGTGCCAGCAGCGAGTCATTAACTTACAATGAGCAGTTCTTC. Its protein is CASSESLTYNEQFF.

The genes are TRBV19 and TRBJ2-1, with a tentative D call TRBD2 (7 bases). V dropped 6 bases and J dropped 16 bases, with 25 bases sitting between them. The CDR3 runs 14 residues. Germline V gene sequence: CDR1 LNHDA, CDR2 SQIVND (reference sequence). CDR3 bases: TGTGCCAGTAGGCCTCAAGCCGGGGCGGGGGCCGATTTCTTC. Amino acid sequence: CASRPQAGAGADFF. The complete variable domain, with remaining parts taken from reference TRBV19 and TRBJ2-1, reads DGGITQSPKYLFRKEGQNVTLSCEQNLNHDAMYWYRQDPGQGLRLIYYSQIVNDFQKGDIAEGYSVSREKKESFPLTVTSAQKNPTAFYLCASRPQAGAGADFFGPGTRLTVL.

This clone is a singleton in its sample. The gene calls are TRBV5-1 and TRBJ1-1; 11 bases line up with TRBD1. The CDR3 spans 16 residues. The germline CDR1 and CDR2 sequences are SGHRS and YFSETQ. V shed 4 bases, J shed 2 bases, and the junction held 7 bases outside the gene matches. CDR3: CASSPRTGGINTEAFF. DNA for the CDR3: TGCGCCAGCAGCCCCAGGACAGGGGGCATTAACACTGAAGCTTTCTTT. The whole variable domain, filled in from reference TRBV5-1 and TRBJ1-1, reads KAGVTQTPRYLIKTRGQQVTLSCSPISGHRSVSWYQQTPGQGLQFLFEYFSETQRNKGNFPGRFSGRQFSNSRSEMNVSTLELGDSALYLCASSPRTGGINTEAFFGQGTRLTVV.

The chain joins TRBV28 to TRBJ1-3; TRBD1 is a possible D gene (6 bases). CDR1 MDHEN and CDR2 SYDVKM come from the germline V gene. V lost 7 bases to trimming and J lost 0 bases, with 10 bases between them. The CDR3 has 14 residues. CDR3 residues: CASIADSSGNTIYF. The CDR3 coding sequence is TGTGCCAGCATTGCGGACAGCTCTGGAAACACCATATATTTT.

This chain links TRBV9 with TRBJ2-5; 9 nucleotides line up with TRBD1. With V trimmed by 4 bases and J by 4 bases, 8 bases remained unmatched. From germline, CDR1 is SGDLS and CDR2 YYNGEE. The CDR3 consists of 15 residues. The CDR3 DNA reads TGTGCCAGCAGCCCCCACAGGGGGCCTGTAGAGACCCAGTACTTC. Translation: CASSPHRGPVETQYF. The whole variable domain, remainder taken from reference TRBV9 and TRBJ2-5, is DSGVTQTPKHLITATGQRVTLRCSPRSGDLSVYWYQQSLDQGLQFLIQYYNGEERAKGNILERFSAQQFPDLHSELNLSSLELGDSALYFCASSPHRGPVETQYFGPGTRLLVL.

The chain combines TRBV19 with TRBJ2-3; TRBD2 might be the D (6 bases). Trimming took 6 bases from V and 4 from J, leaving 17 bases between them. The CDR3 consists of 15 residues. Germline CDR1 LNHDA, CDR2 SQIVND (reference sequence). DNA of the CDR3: TGTGCCAGTAGCCGAGAGGGGTCGGGGGCAGATACGCAGTATTTT. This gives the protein CASSREGSGADTQYF.

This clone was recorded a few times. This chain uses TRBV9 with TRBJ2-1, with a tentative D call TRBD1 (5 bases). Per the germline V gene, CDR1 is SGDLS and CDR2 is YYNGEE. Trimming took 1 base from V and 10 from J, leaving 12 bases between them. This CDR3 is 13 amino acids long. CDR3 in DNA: TGTGCCAGCAGCGTACAGGGTACGGGCGAGCAGTTCTTC. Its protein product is CASSVQGTGEQFF.

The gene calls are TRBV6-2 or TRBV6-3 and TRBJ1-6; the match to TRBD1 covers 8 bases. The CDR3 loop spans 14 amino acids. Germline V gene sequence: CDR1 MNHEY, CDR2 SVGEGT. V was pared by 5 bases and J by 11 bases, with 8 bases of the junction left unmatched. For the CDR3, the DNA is TGTGCCAGCAGTCGCGACTACAGGGGGACACCCCTCCACTTT. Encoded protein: CASSRDYRGTPLHF.